A selection of T cell receptor beta chains follows, all from one sample in a study of cytomegalovirus exposure and HLA in healthy donors. The protocol was immunoSEQ multiplex PCR, while the TCRdb copy is restricted to in-frame clones and leaves out a portion. Of 200,000 to 300,000 clones listed, 90% are singletons. Sample: PBMCs. These receptor sequences come from a woman aged 25-40 years in good health and CMV-seronegative. The CDR3 runs from the conserved cysteine through the conserved F or W. The order of the fields is V gene, J gene, D gene, clone size, CDR3 protein, CDR3 DNA. The D gene is left open where the match is weak. Clone size is given for some rows only: seen once, a few or many times, or a class if the clone is expanded.

v_call: TRBV7-8
j_call: TRBJ2-2
d_call: .
clone_size: once
cdr3_aa: CASSPPRGNTGELFF
cdr3_nt: TGTGCCAGCAGCCCGCCCCGGGGGAACACCGGGGAGCTGTTTTTT

v_call: TRBV25-1
j_call: TRBJ1-3
d_call: .
clone_size: .
cdr3_aa: CASSGDAASVGNTIYF
cdr3_nt: TGTGCCAGCTCTGGGGATGCAGCCTCTGTAGGAAACACCATATATTTT

v_call: TRBV6-6
j_call: TRBJ2-1
d_call: TRBD2
clone_size: .
cdr3_aa: CASSYPSGSPHNEQFF
cdr3_nt: TGTGCCAGCAGTTACCCCAGCGGGAGTCCCCACAATGAGCAGTTCTTC

v_call: TRBV7-9
j_call: TRBJ2-3
d_call: TRBD2
clone_size: .
cdr3_aa: CASSLRLADSFSTDTQYF
cdr3_nt: TGTGCCAGCAGCTTACGACTAGCTGACTCCTTTAGCACAGATACGCAGTATTTT

v_call: TRBV6-1
j_call: TRBJ1-4
d_call: .
clone_size: .
cdr3_aa: CASSLLEKLFF
cdr3_nt: TGTGCCAGCAGTCTCTTAGAAAAACTGTTTTTT

v_call: TRBV27
j_call: TRBJ2-3
d_call: .
clone_size: .
cdr3_aa: CASSLSGASTDTQYF
cdr3_nt: TGTGCCAGCAGTTTATCCGGGGCTAGCACAGATACGCAGTATTTT

v_call: TRBV21-1
j_call: TRBJ1-2
d_call: .
clone_size: .
cdr3_aa: CASSNDRANYGYTF
cdr3_nt: TGTGCCAGCAGCAATGACAGGGCGAACTATGGCTACACCTTC

v_call: TRBV10-2
j_call: TRBJ2-1
d_call: TRBD1
clone_size: .
cdr3_aa: CASSQGDEQFF
cdr3_nt: TGCGCCAGCAGTCAGGGGGATGAGCAGTTCTTC

v_call: TRBV7-8
j_call: TRBJ2-5
d_call: TRBD2
clone_size: once
cdr3_aa: CASSLLGLAQTQYF
cdr3_nt: TGTGCCAGCAGCTTACTGGGACTAGCACAGACCCAGTACTTC

v_call: TRBV13
j_call: TRBJ2-1
d_call: TRBD2
clone_size: .
cdr3_aa: CASSPRLAGVDEQFF
cdr3_nt: TGTGCCAGCAGCCCTCGACTAGCGGGAGTGGATGAGCAGTTCTTC

v_call: TRBV6-5
j_call: TRBJ2-2
d_call: TRBD2
clone_size: .
cdr3_aa: CASSLTSGANTGELFF
cdr3_nt: TGTGCCAGCAGTTTGACTAGCGGGGCGAACACCGGGGAGCTGTTTTTT

v_call: TRBV7-9
j_call: TRBJ2-5
d_call: .
clone_size: .
cdr3_aa: CASLTLRTDRYQETQYF
cdr3_nt: TGTGCCAGTCTCACGCTACGGACGGACCGGTACCAAGAGACCCAGTACTTC

v_call: TRBV6-5
j_call: TRBJ1-5
d_call: TRBD1
clone_size: .
cdr3_aa: CASSPDRSANQPQHF
cdr3_nt: TGTGCCAGCAGCCCGGACAGGTCCGCAAATCAGCCCCAGCATTTT

v_call: TRBV7-6
j_call: TRBJ2-2
d_call: TRBD1
clone_size: .
cdr3_aa: CASSPGQGGTGELFF
cdr3_nt: TGTGCCAGCAGCCCAGGACAGGGCGGCACCGGGGAGCTGTTTTTT

v_call: TRBV6-1
j_call: TRBJ1-5
d_call: TRBD1
clone_size: .
cdr3_aa: CASTGTGIYQPQHF
cdr3_nt: TGTGCCAGCACCGGGACAGGGATTTATCAGCCCCAGCATTTT

v_call: TRBV5-1
j_call: TRBJ2-5
d_call: .
clone_size: .
cdr3_aa: CASSLHPGQETQYF
cdr3_nt: TGCGCCAGCAGCTTGCATCCGGGACAAGAGACCCAGTACTTC